These 23 T cell receptor beta chains were sequenced from one sample in a study of shared clonotypes between healthy human individuals. Using immunoSEQ multiplex PCR, the repertoire was profiled, and TCRdb retains in-frame clones only, with some absent. The repertoire holds roughly 2 million clones, approximately 96% seen once, with roughly 0.13% in the top ten. The material sequenced was naive CD4+ T cells sorted from blood. Subset of the sample: CD45RA+ positively selected. The receptors derive from a man aged 18-30 years in good health.

The DNA for the CDR3 is TGTGCCTCCTACCCAAGGGATAATTCACCCCTCCACTTT. Translating it yields CASYPRDNSPLHF. The chain employs TRBV2 and TRBJ1-6; D is unclear. The V gene lost 11 bases and the J gene lost 5 bases, with 13 bases spanning the gap. Germline-derived CDR1 and CDR2 are SNHLY and FYNNEI. This CDR3 spans 13 amino acids.

This rearrangement joins TRBV7-2 to TRBJ2-7; 7 bases line up with TRBD1. There are 13 residues in the CDR3. V shed 5 bases, J shed 2 bases, and the junction held 3 bases outside the gene matches. Looked up from germline, CDR1 is SGHTA and CDR2 is FQGNSA. The DNA of the CDR3 is TGTGCCAGCAGCCACAGGGGCCCCTACGAGCAGTACTTC. Its protein product is CASSHRGPYEQYF.

The chain joins TRBV5-1 to TRBJ2-7; D might be TRBD1 (6 bases). Germline V gene sequence: CDR1 SGHRS, CDR2 YFSETQ. The CDR3 runs to 14 residues. Trimming stripped 4 bases from V and 5 bases from J, with 16 bases between. The CDR3 DNA follows: TGCGCCAGCAGCCCCGTAGGGGACATCAACGAGCAGTACTTC. This encodes CASSPVGDINEQYF.

A single count supports this clone. The chain combines TRBV5-4 with TRBJ2-7, with no clear D. The CDR3 has 15 residues. Trimming shortened V by 3 bases and J by 2 bases, and 15 bases separated the two germline ends. The V gene's germline CDR1 is SGHNT and CDR2 YYREEE (reference sequence). As DNA, the CDR3 is TGTGCCAGCAGCTCGGGCCCCCAAGTCACCTACGAGCAGTACTTC. Amino acids: CASSSGPQVTYEQYF.

About this clone: Other nucleotide sequences in the sample specify the same CDR3. This chain links TRBV5-6 with TRBJ2-5, with D possibly being TRBD2 (6 bases). This CDR3 comprises 13 residues. V was shortened by 4 bases and J by 1 base, with 8 bases between the two germline ends. Per germline, CDR1 SGHDT and CDR2 YYEEEE. CDR3 nucleotides: TGTGCCAGCAGCAGGGACTTCCAAGAGACCCAGTACTTC. Translated, it gives CASSRDFQETQYF.

This chain joins TRBV2 and TRBJ1-6, with unresolved D. The CDR3 contains 17 residues. Germline CDR1 SNHLY, CDR2 FYNNEI. Between the trimmed V and J ends, which lost 8 bases and 9 bases, there was a span of 26 bases. The CDR3 loop is CASLRLILDWVSSPLHF. CDR3 in DNA: TGTGCCAGCCTAAGGCTAATTCTTGATTGGGTTAGTTCACCCCTCCACTTT.

The CDR3 spells CASSEGLSNIQYF. Written as DNA, the CDR3 is TGCGCCAGCAGTGAGGGGTTATCGAACATTCAGTACTTC. V is TRBV10-2 and J is TRBJ2-4; no clear D. The CDR3 length is 13 residues. V was pared by 2 bases and J by 7 bases, with 9 bases between. Germline V gene data show CDR1 as WSHSY and CDR2 as SAAADI.

The V gene is TRBV2, the J gene TRBJ1-2; the D gene is possibly TRBD1 (6 bases). Trimming took off 6 bases at V and 4 bases at J, with 18 bases between the two ends. Germline V gene sequence: CDR1 SNHLY, CDR2 FYNNEI. This CDR3 spans 15 amino acids. CDR3 loop: CASSLGQSEVYGYTF. The DNA for the CDR3 is TGTGCCAGCAGCTTAGGACAGAGCGAAGTCTATGGCTACACCTTC. The full variable domain, its missing parts supplied by reference TRBV2 and TRBJ1-2, is EPEVTQTPSHQVTQMGQEVILRCVPISNHLYFYWYRQILGQKVEFLVSFYNNEISEKSEIFDDQFSVERPDGSNFTLKIRSTKLEDSAMYFCASSLGQSEVYGYTFGSGTRLTVV.

This CDR3 is CTSSQDEQGAYNEQFF. Here the CDR3 DNA reads TGCACCAGCAGCCAAGATGAGCAGGGGGCATACAATGAGCAGTTCTTC. The chain uses TRBV1 and TRBJ2-1; the table's D call, TRBD1, has no DNA check behind it. TRBV1 is a pseudogene locus. The CDR3 length is 16 residues.

V gene TRBV28 combines with J gene TRBJ2-1, with no clear D. Per germline, CDR1 MDHEN and CDR2 SYDVKM. Trimming took off 7 bases at V and 5 bases at J, with 9 bases between the two ends. CDR3 length: 12 residues. CDR3: CASMGRDNEQFF. In DNA form, the CDR3 reads TGTGCCAGCATGGGCCGGGACAATGAGCAGTTCTTC.

The chain links TRBV2 to TRBJ1-6, with D unresolved. The V end was cut by 5 bases, the J end by 3 bases, with 17 bases between. The CDR3 covers 17 residues. Germline V gene data show CDR1 as SNHLY and CDR2 as FYNNEI. CDR3 DNA sequence: TGTGCCAGCAGTCCCCTGGGAGGGCCCGGCTATAATTCACCCCTCCACTTT. This codes for CASSPLGGPGYNSPLHF.

Of note for this clone: This same CDR3 is encoded by further DNA sequences in the sample. The V call is TRBV9, the J call TRBJ1-5; D might be TRBD1 (5 bases). Germline CDR1 and CDR2: SGDLS and YYNGEE. Trimming left V 0 bases short and J 2 bases short, with 9 bases between. The CDR3 covers 15 residues. The DNA of the CDR3 is TGTGCCAGCAGCGTAGATGGGGGGGGCAATCAGCCCCAGCATTTT. Protein sequence: CASSVDGGGNQPQHF.

This clone was counted a single time. The rearrangement joins TRBV6-1 to TRBJ2-7; 10 positions match TRBD1. Germline CDR1 is MNHNS and CDR2 is SASEGT. The J segment lost 0 bases and the V segment lost 10 bases, leaving 3 bases of the junction unmatched. The CDR3 sequence is 13 residues long. This CDR3 is CANGQGGSYEQYF. DNA for the CDR3: TGTGCCAATGGACAGGGGGGCTCCTACGAGCAGTACTTC.

The V call is TRBV11-2, the J call TRBJ1-4, with D maybe TRBD1 (5 bases). The CDR3 length is 19 residues. Trimming pared 4 bases from V and 5 bases from J, leaving 26 bases between. Per germline, CDR1 SGHAT and CDR2 FQNNGV. CDR3 sequence: CASSSLASRDLKGNEKLFF. The CDR3 DNA reads TGTGCCAGCAGCTCACTCGCTTCCCGGGACCTTAAGGGAAATGAAAAACTGTTTTTT.

This clone was observed a single time. The chain carries TRBV2 and TRBJ2-2; D tentatively fits TRBD1 or TRBD2 (5 bases each). Per germline, CDR1 SNHLY and CDR2 FYNNEI. The germline V and J ends were trimmed by 5 bases and 5 bases, with 18 bases remaining between them. The CDR3 has 16 residues. The CDR3 DNA follows: TGTGCCAGCAGTCCAGAGGGTGGCAGGGTAACCGGGGAGCTGTTTTTT. Its translation: CASSPEGGRVTGELFF.

This chain joins TRBV19 and TRBJ1-6; D remains ambiguous. V was shortened by 6 bases and J by 0 bases, with 18 bases between the two germline ends. CDR1 and CDR2 from the germline V gene are LNHDA and SQIVND (reference sequence). The CDR3 consists of 18 residues. CDR3 DNA: TGTGCCAGTAGCCCTTCACGCGCGGCCAGCTCCTATAATTCACCCCTCCACTTT. It translates to CASSPSRAASSYNSPLHF.

The chain employs TRBV7-2 and TRBJ2-3; D unresolved. The V gene's germline CDR1 is SGHTA and CDR2 FQGNSA. Trimming took 1 base from V and 5 from J, leaving 13 bases between them. There are 15 residues in the CDR3. The CDR3 region is CASSLVSTNGDTQYF. In nucleotides, the CDR3 is TGTGCCAGCAGCTTAGTGTCTACTAATGGAGATACGCAGTATTTT.

Of note for this clone: Other DNA sequences of this sample code for an identical CDR3. The chain is built from TRBV7-3 and TRBJ2-5; 9 bases are a match to TRBD2. This CDR3 region has 14 residues. Trimming took 4 bases from V and 4 from J; bases not matched to a gene: 4. Germline loops: CDR1 SGHTA, CDR2 FQGTGA. For the CDR3, the DNA is TGTGCCAGCAGCTCGGGACTAGCCGGAGAGACCCAGTACTTC. It is translated as CASSSGLAGETQYF.

The gene calls are TRBV7-8 and TRBJ2-3, with TRBD1 matching 11 bases. The germline V gene has CDR1 SGHVS and CDR2 FQNEAQ. Trimming removed 5 bases from V and 4 bases from J; junction bases left unmatched: 14. The CDR3 consists of 18 residues. This CDR3 is CASSPKLGDRGSADTQYF. CDR3 sequence (DNA): TGTGCCAGCAGCCCGAAGTTGGGGGACAGGGGGTCAGCAGATACGCAGTATTTT.

The chain uses TRBV28 and TRBJ1-2; 9 bases line up with TRBD1. CDR3 length: 14 residues. The junction had 5 bases not matched to a gene; V was cut back by 5 bases and J by 4 bases. Looked up from germline, CDR1 is MDHEN and CDR2 is SYDVKM. The CDR3 protein is CASSRTGGGYGYTF. CDR3 DNA: TGTGCCAGCAGTCGCACAGGGGGCGGCTATGGCTACACCTTC.

The V and J genes are TRBV4-1 and TRBJ1-2; D possibly corresponds to TRBD1 (6 bases). Germline V CDR1 and CDR2: MGHRA, YSYEKL. The CDR3 has 14 amino acids. The V end was cut by 0 bases, the J end by 7 bases, with 12 bases between. In nucleotides, the CDR3 is TGCGCCAGCAGCCAAGAGAACAGGGTGATTGGCTACACCTTC. Translated: CASSQENRVIGYTF.

This clone showed up just once. This sequence joins TRBV5-5 and TRBJ1-5; no firm D call. V was pared by 1 base and J by 5 bases, with 13 bases between. The CDR3 contains 15 residues. Germline V gives CDR1 SGHKS, CDR2 YYEKEE (reference sequence). The CDR3 protein is CASSLRPAPHQPQHF. The CDR3 nucleotides read TGTGCCAGCAGCTTGCGTCCGGCACCTCATCAGCCCCAGCATTTT.

This sequence joins TRBV2 and TRBJ1-1; tentative D call: TRBD1 (5 bases). The germline V gene has CDR1 SNHLY and CDR2 FYNNEI. V lost 4 bases to trimming and J lost 10 bases, with 19 bases between them. This CDR3 comprises 14 residues. CDR3 region: CASSGGAVVSGAFF. CDR3 DNA: TGTGCCAGCAGTGGAGGGGCTGTAGTATCTGGAGCTTTCTTT.